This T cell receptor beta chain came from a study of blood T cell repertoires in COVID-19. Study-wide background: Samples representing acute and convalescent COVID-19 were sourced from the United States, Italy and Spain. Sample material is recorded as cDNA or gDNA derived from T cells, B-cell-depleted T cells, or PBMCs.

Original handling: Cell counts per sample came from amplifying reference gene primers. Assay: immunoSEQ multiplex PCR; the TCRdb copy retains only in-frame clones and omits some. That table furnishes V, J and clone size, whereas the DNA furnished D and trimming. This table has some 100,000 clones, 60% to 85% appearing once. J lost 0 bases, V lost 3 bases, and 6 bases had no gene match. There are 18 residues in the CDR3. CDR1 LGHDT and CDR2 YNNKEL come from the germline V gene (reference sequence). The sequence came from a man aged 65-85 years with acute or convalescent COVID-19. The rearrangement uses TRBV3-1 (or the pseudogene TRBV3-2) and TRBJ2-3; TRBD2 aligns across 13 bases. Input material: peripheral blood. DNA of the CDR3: TGTGCCAGCAGCCACGGGACTAGCGGGATACATAGCACAGATACGCAGTATTTT. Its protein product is CASSHGTSGIHSTDTQYF.